This T cell receptor beta chain stems from a study of blood T cell repertoires in COVID-19. Turning to the study itself: The United States, Italy and Spain were the sources of the acute and convalescent COVID-19 samples. Nucleic acid was either cDNA or gDNA, and it came from T cells, B-cell-depleted T cells, or PBMCs.

This CDR3 has 15 residues. Trimming left V 0 bases short and J 0 bases short, with 8 bases between. CDR1 is MNHNY and CDR2 is SVGAGI in the germline V gene (reference sequence). Authors' processing steps: Reference gene primer amplification in the assay estimated nucleated cell counts. The protocol was immunoSEQ multiplex PCR, while the TCRdb copy is restricted to in-frame clones and leaves out a portion. The DNA was the basis for D and trimming; V, J and clone size are from that table. The sample has 120,000 to 150,000 clones; 84% are singletons. This TCR was recovered from a human donor in a cohort sampled during active COVID-19. The J gene is TRBJ1-1, the V gene TRBV6-6; D is ambiguous. The sequencing sample was made of peripheral blood. The DNA for the CDR3 is TGTGCCAGCAGTTACTCACCGGGATTGAACACTGAAGCTTTCTTT. This sequence encodes CASSYSPGLNTEAFF.